Shown below are 28 T cell receptor beta chains from a single sample sequenced in a study of T cell responses to AZD1222 COVID-19 vaccine. Sequenced by immunoSEQ multiplex PCR; TCRdb stores in-frame clones only, minus some. The sample carries more than 150,000 clones, about 90% recorded once. The sequencing here drew on peripheral blood, taken 28 days after the second AZD1222 dose. These receptors all come from an adult who received the AZD1222 COVID-19 vaccine.

The chain employs TRBV4-1 and TRBJ1-2; possibly TRBD1 for D (6 bases). This CDR3 is built from 17 residues. V lost 4 bases, J lost 8 bases, and 26 bases lay in between. Germline values: CDR1 MGHRA, CDR2 YSYEKL. CDR3: CASSPGGGAEIARGYTF. The DNA of the CDR3 is TGCGCCAGCAGCCCCGGTGGGGGGGCGGAAATAGCCCGAGGCTACACCTTC.

The chain uses TRBV9 and TRBJ2-1; either TRBD1 or TRBD2 may supply D (5 bases each). Trimming removed 0 bases at V and 0 bases at J, with 7 bases between. The CDR3 runs 15 residues. The germline V gene has CDR1 SGDLS and CDR2 YYNGEE. The CDR3: CASSVGDASYNEQFF. The DNA of the CDR3 is TGTGCCAGCAGCGTAGGGGACGCCTCCTACAATGAGCAGTTCTTC.

V is TRBV5-4 and J is TRBJ2-7; TRBD2 agrees at 7 bases. Per germline, CDR1 SGHNT and CDR2 YYREEE (reference sequence). With V trimmed by 0 bases and J by 5 bases, 5 bases remained unmatched. The CDR3 consists of 14 residues. CDR3 nucleotides: TGTGCCAGCAGCTTGGCCCGGGACTATCACGAGCAGTACTTC. The encoded protein is CASSLARDYHEQYF. Supplemented by reference TRBV5-4 and TRBJ2-7, the full variable domain reads ETGVTQSPTHLIKTRGQQVTLRCSSQSGHNTVSWYQQALGQGPQFIFQYYREEENGRGNFPPRFSGLQFPNYSSELNVNALELDDSALYLCASSLARDYHEQYFGPGTRLTVT.

This clone was observed once. This chain joins TRBV28 and TRBJ1-6, with D possibly being TRBD1 (5 bases). V was cut by 4 bases and J by 6 bases, with 16 bases left in between. The germline gives CDR1 MDHEN, CDR2 SYDVKM. This CDR3 has 16 residues. The DNA for the CDR3 is TGTGCCAGCAGTTCCCGAGGAGGGGCAGCTAATTCACCCCTCCACTTT. Translation: CASSSRGGAANSPLHF.

This chain links TRBV19 with TRBJ1-1; D gene ambiguous. Trimming cost V 5 bases and J 1 base, with 8 bases left between them. Germline V lookup: CDR1 LNHDA, CDR2 SQIVND (reference sequence). The CDR3 consists of 13 residues. The chain's CDR3 is CASSATRNTEAFF. The CDR3 coding sequence is TGTGCCAGTAGTGCAACACGGAACACTGAAGCTTTCTTT.

This sequence joins TRBV6-5 and TRBJ1-2; no firm D call. CDR3 length equals 12 residues. V was cut by 6 bases and J by 8 bases, with 13 bases left in between. The V gene's germline CDR1 is MNHEY and CDR2 SVGAGI. CDR3 sequence (DNA): TGTGCCAGCAGCCCCAGTCGGGAGGGCTACACCTTC. As protein: CASSPSREGYTF.

This clone turned up a few times. The V gene is TRBV19, the J gene TRBJ2-7; D is undetermined. The V and J ends lost 5 bases and 6 bases respectively, with 8 bases between them. CDR3 length: 11 residues. Germline loops: CDR1 LNHDA, CDR2 SQIVND (reference sequence). The CDR3 sequence: CASSLAGEQYF. DNA of the CDR3: TGTGCCAGTAGTCTCGCTGGCGAGCAGTACTTC.

The J gene is TRBJ2-5, the V gene TRBV4-2; 10 bases are a match to TRBD2. CDR3 size: 18 residues. J lost 1 base, V lost 0 bases, and 8 bases had no gene match. The germline CDR1 and CDR2 sequences are LGHNA and YNFKEQ. DNA for the CDR3: TGTGCCAGCAGCCAAGACAATCTAGCGGGGGCCCTCCAAGAGACCCAGTACTTC. Its protein product is CASSQDNLAGALQETQYF.

The chain employs TRBV5-6 and TRBJ2-5; 8 nucleotides line up with TRBD1. J gave up 2 bases and V 4 bases, and 7 bases lay outside the gene matches. From germline, CDR1 is SGHDT and CDR2 YYEEEE. The length of the CDR3 is 15 residues. The CDR3 DNA is TGTGCCAGCAGCGAGACTGGGACAGGTCAAGAGACCCAGTACTTC. Residues: CASSETGTGQETQYF.

The chain links TRBV28 to TRBJ2-7, with D unresolved. CDR3 length: 13 amino acids. The germline gives CDR1 MDHEN, CDR2 SYDVKM. With 5 bases removed from V and 0 bases from J, the gap between germline ends came to 8 bases. Here the CDR3 DNA reads TGTGCCAGCAGTCCTATAGACTCCTACGAGCAGTACTTC. It yields the protein CASSPIDSYEQYF.

The J gene is TRBJ1-2, the V gene TRBV5-8; D not certain. The CDR3 contains 15 residues. Germline loops: CDR1 SGHTS, CDR2 YDEGEE. V lost 1 base, J lost 0 bases, and 10 bases lay in between. The CDR3 nucleotides are TGTGCCAGCAGCTTGCCCACAGTCGCTAACTATGGCTACACCTTC. It specifies CASSLPTVANYGYTF.

This clone was seen a few times. CDR3 region: CASSPGPSGTEAFF. CDR3 DNA sequence: TGTGCCAGCAGCCCGGGACCGTCAGGAACTGAAGCTTTCTTT. This chain links TRBV11-3 with TRBJ1-1, with a tentative D call TRBD1 (5 bases). CDR1 and CDR2 from the germline V gene are SGHNT and YENEEA. This CDR3 contains 14 residues. Trimming left V 5 bases short and J 5 bases short, with 15 bases between. Full variable domain (outside the CDR3, taken from reference TRBV11-3 and TRBJ1-1): EAGVVQSPRYKIIEKKQPVAFWCNPISGHNTLYWYLQNLGQGPELLIRYENEEAVDDSQLPKDRFSAERLKGVDSTLKIQPAELGDSAVYLCASSPGPSGTEAFFGQGTRLTVV.

The V and J genes are TRBV27 and TRBJ2-7; 8 nucleotides align to TRBD1. V shed 5 bases and J 4 bases; nucleotides not matched to a gene: 7. The CDR3 covers 14 residues. CDR1 and CDR2 (germline): MNHEY, SMNVEV (reference sequence). The CDR3 sequence is CASSLQTGEYEQYF. The CDR3 DNA sequence: TGTGCCAGCAGTCTACAGACAGGGGAATACGAGCAGTACTTC.

The CDR3: CSVARDNEQFF. CDR3 bases: TGCAGCGTTGCCAGGGACAATGAGCAGTTCTTC. This sequence joins TRBV29-1 and TRBJ2-1, with D perhaps matching TRBD1 (5 bases). The germline V gene has CDR1 SQVTM and CDR2 ANQGSEA. Deletions cut 4 bases from V and 5 bases from J, with 6 bases between. CDR3 length equals 11 residues.

V and J are TRBV3-1 (or the pseudogene TRBV3-2) and TRBJ1-4, with a weak D call TRBD1 (5 bases). CDR3 length equals 13 residues. The germline V gene encodes CDR1 LGHDT and CDR2 YNNKEL (reference sequence). Trimming removed 4 bases at V and 7 bases at J, with 10 bases between. CDR3 amino acids: CASSPGEGEKLFF. Written as DNA, the CDR3 is TGTGCCAGCAGCCCGGGGGAGGGTGAAAAACTGTTTTTT.

The CDR3 nucleotides are TGTGCCAGCACCCCGGGGGGTTTCGGCGAGCAGTACTTC. Protein product: CASTPGGFGEQYF. The V call is TRBV2, the J call TRBJ2-7; 7 bases are shared with TRBD2. Germline values: CDR1 SNHLY, CDR2 FYNNEI. CDR3 length: 13 residues. V lost 7 bases and J lost 6; bases outside the gene matches: 9.

CDR3 DNA sequence: TGTGCCAGCAGTCGAAGCTCACAGATGAACACTGAAGCTTTCTTT. Translating it yields CASSRSSQMNTEAFF. The rearrangement joins TRBV3-1 (or the pseudogene TRBV3-2) to TRBJ1-1; D is unclear. The V gene's germline CDR1 is LGHDT and CDR2 YNNKEL (reference sequence). The CDR3 consists of 15 residues. Trimming shortened V by 6 bases and J by 0 bases, and 14 bases separated the two germline ends.

The V and J genes are TRBV19 and TRBJ2-7; TRBD1 agrees at 7 bases. The CDR3 runs to 13 residues. After removal of 8 bases from V and 5 bases from J, the junction contained 9 bases not matched to a gene. CDR1 is LNHDA and CDR2 is SQIVND in the germline V gene (reference sequence). The chain's CDR3 is CASGQTGFHEQYF. Here the CDR3 DNA reads TGTGCCAGTGGCCAGACAGGGTTCCACGAGCAGTACTTC.

V usage is TRBV28 and J usage is TRBJ1-2; maybe TRBD1 (5 bases). CDR3 length: 12 residues. From germline, CDR1 is MDHEN and CDR2 SYDVKM. V was shortened by 8 bases and J by 8 bases, with 15 bases between the two germline ends. The CDR3 sequence is CASQLGAGGYTF. In DNA, the CDR3 is TGTGCCAGCCAACTTGGGGCCGGGGGCTACACCTTC.

The chain joins TRBV7-9 to TRBJ1-6, with 11 bases identical to TRBD1. Germline V CDR1 and CDR2: SEHNR, FQNEAQ (reference sequence). Trimming removed 6 bases from V and 9 bases from J; junction bases left unmatched: 4. This CDR3 spans 14 amino acids. CDR3 DNA: TGTGCCAGCAGTATAGGACAGGGGGCTTCACCCCTCCACTTT. This gives the protein CASSIGQGASPLHF.

The chain employs TRBV5-1 and TRBJ1-6; TRBD1 might be the D (5 bases). CDR3 size: 17 residues. The ends were cut back, 5 bases at V and 0 bases at J, with 15 bases in the middle. Germline values: CDR1 SGHRS, CDR2 YFSETQ. CDR3 region: CASSYRDGSSYNSPLHF. As DNA, the CDR3 is TGCGCCAGCAGTTACCGGGACGGAAGCTCCTATAATTCACCCCTCCACTTT. The variable domain in full, completed from reference TRBV5-1 and TRBJ1-6, reads KAGVTQTPRYLIKTRGQQVTLSCSPISGHRSVSWYQQTPGQGLQFLFEYFSETQRNKGNFPGRFSGRQFSNSRSEMNVSTLELGDSALYLCASSYRDGSSYNSPLHFGNGTRLTVT.

The V call is TRBV5-1, the J call TRBJ2-3; 9 bases align to TRBD1. The CDR3 runs to 16 residues. The germline gives CDR1 SGHRS, CDR2 YFSETQ. After removal of 1 base from V and 2 bases from J, the junction contained 5 bases not matched to a gene. The CDR3 DNA follows: TGCGCCAGCAGCTTGCCGGGACAGGGCGCCACAGATACGCAGTATTTT. Amino acids: CASSLPGQGATDTQYF.

The chain has TRBV7-9 and TRBJ2-7, with D possibly being TRBD1 (6 bases). CDR1 is SEHNR, CDR2 FQNEAQ, per germline (reference sequence). The V end was cut by 5 bases, the J end by 2 bases, with 13 bases between. The CDR3 is 14 amino acids. CDR3 sequence: CASSPTRGTYEQYF. DNA of the CDR3: TGTGCCAGCAGCCCCACCAGGGGAACCTACGAGCAGTACTTC.

The chain has TRBV5-8 and TRBJ2-3; no clear D gene. This CDR3 is 13 amino acids long. Germline V gene data show CDR1 as SGHTS and CDR2 as YDEGEE. Trimming took off 2 bases at V and 3 bases at J, with 7 bases between the two ends. The CDR3 coding sequence is TGTGCCAGCAGCTTAGGTCCTACAGATACGCAGTATTTT. It translates to CASSLGPTDTQYF.

V gene TRBV3-1 (or the pseudogene TRBV3-2) combines with J gene TRBJ1-6, with 9 bases aligning to TRBD1. V shed 4 bases, J shed 9 bases, and the junction held 4 bases outside the gene matches. This CDR3 has 14 amino acids. The germline V gene has CDR1 LGHDT and CDR2 YNNKEL (reference sequence). CDR3 DNA: TGTGCCAGCAGCCCCATACAGGGGGCTTCACCCCTCCACTTT. Translation gives CASSPIQGASPLHF.

The V call is TRBV5-1, the J call TRBJ1-2, with TRBD1 as a possible D gene (6 bases). The CDR3 sequence is 15 residues long. Trimming took off 4 bases at V and 4 bases at J, with 17 bases between the two ends. In germline, CDR1 is SGHRS, CDR2 YFSETQ. CDR3: CASSPDNQGLYGYTF. In nucleotides, the CDR3 is TGCGCCAGCAGCCCTGACAATCAGGGGCTCTATGGCTACACCTTC. The full variable domain, with the rest looked up from reference TRBV5-1 and TRBJ1-2, is KAGVTQTPRYLIKTRGQQVTLSCSPISGHRSVSWYQQTPGQGLQFLFEYFSETQRNKGNFPGRFSGRQFSNSRSEMNVSTLELGDSALYLCASSPDNQGLYGYTFGSGTRLTVV.

The chain couples TRBV9 to TRBJ2-2; 8 nucleotides align to TRBD2. Per the germline V gene, CDR1 is SGDLS and CDR2 is YYNGEE. This CDR3 has 18 amino acids. V gave up 6 bases and J gave up 1 base; unmatched junction bases: 14. The chain's CDR3 is CASNRQEVGRGNTGELFF. CDR3 coding DNA: TGTGCCAGCAACCGACAGGAGGTCGGGAGGGGGAACACCGGGGAGCTGTTTTTT.

The V and J genes are TRBV7-2 and TRBJ2-1; tentative D call: TRBD2 (5 bases). The length of the CDR3 is 16 residues. Germline V lookup: CDR1 SGHTA, CDR2 FQGNSA. V was clipped by 5 bases and J by 0 bases, with 14 bases between them. CDR3 nucleotide sequence: TGTGCCAGCAGCCCTCCGACTGGGAGCTCCTACAATGAGCAGTTCTTC. Amino acids: CASSPPTGSSYNEQFF.